The clone carrying this T cell receptor beta chain was recorded only once. Losses at the gene ends were 5 bases for V and 3 bases for J; bases not matched to a gene: 8. CDR1 is MDHEN and CDR2 is SYDVKM in the germline V gene. This CDR3 comprises 16 residues. Generated by immunoSEQ multiplex PCR, the TCRdb table keeps only in-frame clones and is missing some. The profile shows 150,000 or so clones, roughly 92% of them singletons. The data were taken from a study of control samples from healthy donors and cancer patients. The V and J genes are TRBV28 and TRBJ1-1; 11 nucleotides agree with TRBD1. The receptor was derived from a man between 18 and 29 years old in good health. The material sequenced was blood. The CDR3 DNA follows: TGTGCCAGCAGTCCGTGGACAGGGGGCCAGGACACTGAAGCTTTCTTT. It translates to CASSPWTGGQDTEAFF.